The T cell receptor beta chain described here comes from a study of vaccination effects on CD4 cells after COVID-19. Study results and limitations: Both infection-induced and vaccine-induced clones contracted markedly at late post-vaccination timepoints.

The assay was immunoSEQ multiplex PCR, and TCRdb's table has in-frame clones only and misses some. The sample contains about 63,000 clones, about 79% of which appear only once. ViraFEST used viral peptide pools to expand antigen-specific CD4+ T cells before sequencing. The culture ran for approximately 10 days, and then CD4+ T cells were isolated. The healthy vaccine recipients, who had no prior SARS-CoV-2 infection, showed negative nucleocapsid antibodies. As concerns this clone: Its antigen is unknown.

CDR1 LNHDA and CDR2 SQIVND come from the germline V gene (reference sequence). The trim removed 3 bases at V and 3 bases at J, leaving 11 bases unmatched. CDR3 size: 17 residues. The receptor comes from a human donor who received a COVID-19 vaccine. This chain connects TRBV19 to TRBJ1-1, with TRBD1 matching over 9 bases. This specimen consisted of CD4+ T cells from PBMCs cultured with HCoV-OC43 spike peptides, obtained before COVID-19 vaccination. The subset is: HCoV-OC43 spike overlapping peptide pool stimulation. CDR3: CASSIPGQGIRYTEAFF. The CDR3 DNA follows: TGTGCCAGTAGTATCCCGGGACAGGGTATCCGTTACACTGAAGCTTTCTTT.